This T cell receptor beta chain was identified in a study of blood T cell repertoires in COVID-19. Overall study context: Samples of COVID-19 (acute and convalescent) were obtained from the United States, Italy and Spain.

Sequenced by immunoSEQ multiplex PCR; TCRdb stores in-frame clones only, minus some. The profile shows about 110,000 clones, 76% of them singletons. This clone has only one observation. The J segment lost 4 bases and the V segment lost 4 bases, leaving 0 bases of the junction unmatched. CDR3 length: 13 residues. Germline CDR1 KGHDR, CDR2 SFDVKD. The source material was peripheral blood. This chain links TRBV24-1 with TRBJ1-5; 7 bases fit TRBD1. The sequence was collected from a woman at least 80 years old with acute or convalescent COVID-19. CDR3 amino acids: CATSDRGNQPQHF. In DNA, the CDR3 is TGTGCCACCAGTGACAGGGGGAATCAGCCCCAGCATTTT.